This TCR beta chain comes out of a study of cytomegalovirus exposure and HLA in healthy donors. The junction had 10 bases not matched to a gene; V was cut back by 4 bases and J by 3 bases. The CDR3 loop spans 17 amino acids. CDR1 is LGHNA and CDR2 is YNFKEQ in the germline V gene. General study findings and limits: Across donors, presence/absence analyses took sequencing depth to be roughly uniform.

60 Vbeta and 13 Jbeta primers were used in PCR. Only in-frame clones appear in the TCRdb table, and some are missing; sequencing was by immunoSEQ multiplex PCR. This sample has tens of thousands of clones, with roughly 50% found just once. About this clone: The target antigen is unknown.

This receptor was identified in a human donor in good health. The rearrangement uses TRBV4-2 and TRBJ2-3; 10 bases are shared with TRBD2. Source material: PBMCs. The CDR3: CASSRGGAGGRTDTQYF. As DNA, the CDR3 is TGTGCCAGCAGCCGAGGGGGAGCGGGGGGGAGGACAGATACGCAGTATTTT.